These 30 T cell receptor beta chains share one sample of origin, sequenced in a study of control samples from healthy donors and cancer patients. Profiling relied on immunoSEQ multiplex PCR, and the TCRdb table lists in-frame clones only, not all of them. The table lists some 150,000 clones, less than 95% of them singletons. Sequencing input: blood. The origin of the receptors is a man between 18 and 29 years old in good health.

The chain has TRBV19 and TRBJ1-5; D is possibly TRBD1 (6 bases). The CDR3 contains 15 residues. Trimming removed 6 bases at V and 6 bases at J, with 18 bases between. CDR1 and CDR2 (germline): LNHDA, SQIVND (reference sequence). CDR3 nucleotides: TGTGCCAGTAGCACAATAAACAGGGATGGTCAGCCCCAGCATTTT. This encodes CASSTINRDGQPQHF.

This clone was picked up one time. This chain joins TRBV4-1 and TRBJ1-2; D not resolved. V was clipped by 0 bases and J by 0 bases, with 11 bases between them. Germline V lookup: CDR1 MGHRA, CDR2 YSYEKL. CDR3 size: 16 residues. CDR3 in amino acids: CASSQDMFRANYGYTF. CDR3 sequence (DNA): TGCGCCAGCAGCCAAGATATGTTCCGGGCTAACTATGGCTACACCTTC.

Worth noting for this clone: Within the sample, other DNA sequences also encode this same CDR3. The genes are TRBV28 and TRBJ1-2; D is unresolved. This CDR3 comprises 12 residues. The germline V gene has CDR1 MDHEN and CDR2 SYDVKM. V was trimmed by 5 bases and J by 0 bases, leaving 4 bases between them. This chain's CDR3 is CASSSSNYGYTF. In DNA, the CDR3 is TGTGCCAGCAGTAGCTCTAACTATGGCTACACCTTC.

The chain uses TRBV7-9 and TRBJ1-1, with a possible D match to TRBD1 (6 bases). Trimming cost V 5 bases and J 1 base, with 11 bases left between them. Looked up from germline, CDR1 is SEHNR and CDR2 is FQNEAQ (reference sequence). This CDR3 is built from 14 residues. The DNA of the CDR3 is TGTGCCAGCAGCCCATGGACAGAGAACACTGAAGCTTTCTTT. Translated: CASSPWTENTEAFF.

This rearrangement joins TRBV3-1 (or the pseudogene TRBV3-2) to TRBJ1-2; D gene unclear. The CDR3 is 14 amino acids. Trimming shortened V by 0 bases and J by 2 bases, and 7 bases separated the two germline ends. From germline, CDR1 is LGHDT and CDR2 YNNKEL (reference sequence). The CDR3 DNA reads TGTGCCAGCAGCCAAGAAGTGGGCAACTATGGCTACACCTTC. Its translation is CASSQEVGNYGYTF.

V and J are TRBV30 and TRBJ2-7; 8 bases are shared with TRBD1. Germline assignment: CDR1 GTSNPN and CDR2 SVGIG (reference sequence). The CDR3 contains 13 residues. V gave up 0 bases and J gave up 6 bases; unmatched junction bases: 4. The CDR3 DNA is TGTGCCTGGAGTGTGCAGGGGGCAGGCGAGCAGTACTTC. It yields the protein CAWSVQGAGEQYF.

A remark on this clone: Other DNA sequences in this sample translate to the same CDR3. The gene calls are TRBV30 and TRBJ2-3; D unclear. Trimming took off 2 bases at V and 5 bases at J, with 8 bases between the two ends. This CDR3 has 12 amino acids. CDR1 is GTSNPN and CDR2 is SVGIG in the germline V gene (reference sequence). CDR3 nucleotide sequence: TGTGCCTGGAGTCGAGACTTAGATACGCAGTATTTT. It specifies CAWSRDLDTQYF.

The CDR3, as DNA: TGTGCCATCAAGAATGATATCCAAGAGACCCAGTACTTC. Protein product: CAIKNDIQETQYF. V and J are TRBV10-3 and TRBJ2-5; D unclear. Germline CDR1 is ENHRY and CDR2 is SYGVKD. This CDR3 has 13 amino acids. The V gene lost 7 bases and the J gene lost 1 base, with 10 bases spanning the gap.

The genes are TRBV19 and TRBJ1-5, with a tentative D call TRBD1 (5 bases). Germline assignment: CDR1 LNHDA and CDR2 SQIVND (reference sequence). V was shortened by 4 bases and J by 5 bases, with 12 bases between the two germline ends. The CDR3 spans 14 residues. DNA for the CDR3: TGTGCCAGTAGTACGGGGATCAGGGATCAGCCCCAGCATTTT. It translates to CASSTGIRDQPQHF.

The rearrangement links TRBV29-1 to TRBJ1-2; TRBD1 might be the D (6 bases). From germline, CDR1 is SQVTM and CDR2 ANQGSEA. V lost 3 bases, J lost 4 bases, and 9 bases lay in between. The CDR3 is made up of 12 amino acids. DNA of the CDR3: TGCAGCGTTGAGTCAGGGGCCTATGGCTACACCTTC. Translation: CSVESGAYGYTF.

V gene TRBV6-5 combines with J gene TRBJ2-1; TRBD2 matches at 8 bases. The length of the CDR3 is 13 residues. V dropped 6 bases and J dropped 5; count of bases not matched to a gene: 3. Germline-derived CDR1 and CDR2 are MNHEY and SVGAGI. CDR3 residues: CASRLAEHNEQFF. The CDR3 DNA reads as TGTGCCAGCAGACTAGCGGAGCACAATGAGCAGTTCTTC.

The gene calls are TRBV14 and TRBJ1-6; D is possibly TRBD1 (5 bases). The V end was cut by 8 bases, the J end by 7 bases, with 15 bases between. This CDR3 comprises 14 residues. Germline V lookup: CDR1 SGHDN, CDR2 FVKESK. CDR3: CASGPGIGNSPLHF. The CDR3 DNA reads as TGTGCCAGCGGCCCAGGGATTGGGAATTCACCCCTCCACTTT.

V gene TRBV3-1 (or the pseudogene TRBV3-2) combines with J gene TRBJ1-3; 9 bases line up with TRBD1. V gave up 3 bases and J gave up 1 base; unmatched junction bases: 10. The germline CDR1 and CDR2 sequences are LGHDT and YNNKEL (reference sequence). CDR3 length equals 18 residues. This CDR3 is CASSHPTTGGISGNTIYF. DNA for the CDR3: TGTGCCAGCAGCCATCCCACCACAGGGGGCATTTCTGGAAACACCATATATTTT.

The sample holds a few counts of this clone. The CDR3 DNA reads TGTGCCAGCATGAGAGCCCTGAACACTGAAGCTTTCTTT. This gives the protein CASMRALNTEAFF. The chain links TRBV27 to TRBJ1-1, with D unclear. Trimming took off 7 bases at V and 0 bases at J, with 9 bases between the two ends. This CDR3 region has 13 residues. Germline V CDR1 and CDR2: MNHEY, SMNVEV (reference sequence).

The chain uses TRBV4-2 and TRBJ2-3; 10 nucleotides align to TRBD2. The CDR3 covers 15 residues. Per the germline V gene, CDR1 is LGHNA and CDR2 is YNFKEQ. Trimming at V came to 2 bases and at J to 8 bases, leaving 7 bases not matched to a gene. CDR3 nucleotide sequence: TGTGCCAGCAGCCAAATGGTAGCGGGGGGTGGTACGCAGTATTTT. Amino acid sequence: CASSQMVAGGGTQYF.

This rearrangement joins TRBV15 to TRBJ1-6, with a weak D call TRBD1 (6 bases). This CDR3 has 16 amino acids. Trimming took 1 base from V and 7 from J, leaving 14 bases between them. Germline V lookup: CDR1 LNHNV, CDR2 YYDKDF (reference sequence). The CDR3 nucleotides are TGTGCCACCAGCAGAGGGGGCCTACAGGGAAATTCACCCCTCCACTTT. It specifies CATSRGGLQGNSPLHF.

J is TRBJ2-7 and V is TRBV7-2; TRBD2 is a possible D gene (5 bases). CDR3 length equals 14 residues. Germline assignment: CDR1 SGHTA and CDR2 FQGNSA. V was clipped by 1 base and J by 2 bases, with 9 bases between them. The CDR3 reads CASSLEGGPYEQYF. Here the CDR3 DNA reads TGTGCCAGCAGCTTAGAGGGCGGGCCCTACGAGCAGTACTTC.

The DNA of the CDR3 is TGTGCCAGCAGCTCCACCCGGGACAGGGGCACTAATGAAAAACTGTTTTTT. As protein: CASSSTRDRGTNEKLFF. The chain is built from TRBV7-9 and TRBJ1-4, with TRBD1 matching 10 bases. Trimming took 4 bases from V and 2 from J; bases not matched to a gene: 7. Germline V gene data show CDR1 as SEHNR and CDR2 as FQNEAQ (reference sequence). CDR3 size: 17 residues. The full variable domain, completed using reference TRBV7-9 and TRBJ1-4, is DTGVSQNPRHKITKRGQNVTFRCDPISEHNRLYWYRQTLGQGPEFLTYFQNEAQLEKSRLLSDRFSAERPKGSFSTLEIQRTEQGDSAMYLCASSSTRDRGTNEKLFFGSGTQLSVL.

This chain links TRBV5-1 with TRBJ2-7; 7 positions match TRBD2. CDR3 size: 15 residues. V gave up 1 base and J gave up 5 bases; unmatched junction bases: 9. Germline CDR1 is SGHRS and CDR2 is YFSETQ. CDR3: CASSLTPGLVNEQYF. Here the CDR3 DNA reads TGCGCCAGCAGCTTGACCCCTGGACTAGTCAACGAGCAGTACTTC.

This rearrangement joins TRBV14 to TRBJ1-1; D unresolved. Trimming took off 6 bases at V and 3 bases at J, with 11 bases between the two ends. The CDR3 length is 13 residues. Looked up from germline, CDR1 is SGHDN and CDR2 is FVKESK. CDR3 in amino acids: CASSYNRDTEAFF. The CDR3 bases are TGTGCCAGCAGTTACAATAGGGACACTGAAGCTTTCTTT.

The chain links TRBV3-1 (or the pseudogene TRBV3-2) to TRBJ1-1; D is unclear. Trimming took 3 bases from V and 3 from J, leaving 20 bases between them. The CDR3 contains 17 residues. CDR1 and CDR2 (germline): LGHDT, YNNKEL (reference sequence). The CDR3 DNA sequence: TGTGCCAGCAGCCACCTCGGATTGGGCAGGACGGACACTGAAGCTTTCTTT. Its protein is CASSHLGLGRTDTEAFF.

The V and J genes are TRBV5-4 and TRBJ2-3; D unresolved. The CDR3 covers 13 residues. CDR1 SGHNT and CDR2 YYREEE come from the germline V gene (reference sequence). Trimming removed 0 bases from V and 2 bases from J, with 4 bases in between. The CDR3 region is CASSLDVTDTQYF. The CDR3 bases are TGTGCCAGCAGCTTGGACGTCACAGATACGCAGTATTTT.

This CDR3 is CASSATDYATNEKLFF. In DNA form, the CDR3 reads TGTGCCAGCTCAGCAACAGACTATGCAACTAATGAAAAACTGTTTTTT. V usage is TRBV18 and J usage is TRBJ1-4; D unclear. The CDR3 spans 16 residues. Trimming removed 5 bases at V and 0 bases at J, with 13 bases between. CDR1 KGHSH and CDR2 LQKENI come from the germline V gene. Combining the CDR3 with reference TRBV18 and TRBJ1-4 gives the whole variable domain NAGVMQNPRHLVRRRGQEARLRCSPMKGHSHVYWYRQLPEEGLKFMVYLQKENIIDESGMPKERFSAEFPKEGPSILRIQQVVRGDSAAYFCASSATDYATNEKLFFGSGTQLSVL.

The V call is TRBV4-1, the J call TRBJ1-4, with D maybe TRBD1 (6 bases). The germline V gene has CDR1 MGHRA and CDR2 YSYEKL. The V end was cut by 1 base, the J end by 0 bases, with 15 bases between. This CDR3 region has 18 residues. The CDR3 region has the DNA TGCGCCAGCAGCCAAGGTGGGGGCCCCGGGGCAACTAATGAAAAACTGTTTTTT. Translating it yields CASSQGGGPGATNEKLFF.

CDR3 in amino acids: CASSPSAFSGNTIYF. The CDR3 bases are TGTGCCAGCAGTCCCTCAGCCTTCTCTGGAAACACCATATATTTT. The genes are TRBV27 and TRBJ1-3; no clear D gene. Germline loops: CDR1 MNHEY, CDR2 SMNVEV (reference sequence). Trimming removed 5 bases from V and 0 bases from J, with 11 bases in between. The CDR3 is 15 residues long.

J is TRBJ2-5 and V is TRBV30; a possible D gene is TRBD2 (5 bases). The CDR3 totals 14 residues. V was clipped by 5 bases and J by 2 bases, with 15 bases between them. Germline values: CDR1 GTSNPN, CDR2 SVGIG (reference sequence). For the CDR3, the DNA is TGTGCCTGGGCAACCGGACTGGTACAAGAGACCCAGTACTTC. As protein: CAWATGLVQETQYF.

CDR3 in amino acids: CASSLVADEQFF. The CDR3 DNA reads as TGTGCCAGCAGCTTAGTAGCAGATGAGCAGTTCTTC. This chain uses TRBV7-3 with TRBJ2-1; D is unclear. Germline CDR1 SGHTA, CDR2 FQGTGA. With 2 bases removed from V and 8 bases from J, the gap between germline ends came to 7 bases. There are 12 residues in the CDR3.

In DNA, the CDR3 is TGTGCCAGCAGCCAGATGAATCCGGGTCTTAATGAAAAACTGTTTTTT. Encoded protein: CASSQMNPGLNEKLFF. The chain joins TRBV14 to TRBJ1-4; no reliable D call. The CDR3 contains 16 residues. Trimming pared 3 bases from V and 4 bases from J, leaving 15 bases between. Germline CDR1 and CDR2: SGHDN and FVKESK.

V and J are TRBV3-1 (or the pseudogene TRBV3-2) and TRBJ2-5; TRBD2 agrees at 15 bases. V shed 4 bases, J shed 1 base, and the junction held 19 bases outside the gene matches. The CDR3 runs to 22 residues. CDR1 LGHDT and CDR2 YNNKEL come from the germline V gene (reference sequence). This CDR3 is CASSRGTSGGSGVTNVQETQYF. The CDR3 DNA sequence: TGTGCCAGCAGCCGCGGGACTAGCGGGGGGTCGGGGGTCACGAACGTCCAAGAGACCCAGTACTTC.

V and J are TRBV12-3 or TRBV12-4 and TRBJ2-5; no clear D. V lost 6 bases and J 6 bases, leaving 11 bases between the germline ends. The CDR3 is 12 amino acids. The CDR3 loop reads CASSHPTQTQYF. CDR3 nucleotide sequence: TGTGCCAGCAGCCACCCAACACAGACCCAGTACTTC.